Here is one T cell receptor beta chain with its context. Participant reports of clinical history set cohort assignment. The sample is drawn from a study of blood T cell repertoires in COVID-19. The CDR3 is 15 amino acids. CDR1 and CDR2 (germline): MGHRA, YSYEKL. V was cut by 0 bases and J by 6 bases, with 12 bases left in between. The assay was immunoSEQ multiplex PCR, and TCRdb's table has in-frame clones only and misses some. The sample lists hundreds of thousands of clones, approximately 91% occurring once. This chain links TRBV4-1 with TRBJ2-1, with D possibly matching TRBD2 (5 bases). Sequenced material: PBMCs or T cells enriched from blood (not recorded which). The receptor's source is a woman aged 18-29 years who had been exposed to COVID-19. The CDR3 DNA reads as TGCGCCAGCAGCCAAGATCAAACGGGAATCAATGAGCAGTTCTTC. This codes for CASSQDQTGINEQFF.